There are many counts of the clone carrying this TCR beta chain. The antigen remains undetermined. One end of the junction fails to match germline, which may point to a read error. Regarding time point: pre-sensitization, week 0. Treatment indicated: therapeutic diphenylcyclopropenone sensitization with weekly scalp DPC. Donors, patients with alopecia ranging from 18 to 70 years old and judged suitable for DPC, provided samples. This record belongs to a study of human T cells and chemical hapten exposure. Study outcomes and limitations: TCRs whose frequency exceeded 1 in 1000 remained the same following DPC sensitization. Correlating positively with patch test score were the PT1 expanded TCR counts.

A single record per CDR3 protein comes from TCRdb applying MiXCR to the RACE reads. The table shows about 89,000 distinct CDR3 sequences, with 11% occurring only once. The sample was whole blood, taken in connection with sensitization to the hapten diphenylcyclopropenone (DPC). This receptor was identified in a woman aged 60-75 years with alopecia areata. Some clones in this sample may be carry-over from other donors' samples.

CDR3 protein: CASSLEATGVSYNEQFF. CDR3 DNA: TGTGCTAGCAGCTTGGAAGCCACAGGGGTTTCCTACAATGAGCAGTTCTTC. This rearrangement joins TRBV7-7 to TRBJ2-1; 7 bases align to TRBD1. The germline gives CDR1 SSHAT, CDR2 FNYEAQ (reference sequence). The CDR3 is made up of 17 amino acids. Based on the CDR3 plus reference TRBV7-7 and TRBJ2-1, the full variable domain is GAGVSQSPRYKVTKRGQDVTLRCDPISSHATLYWYQQALGQGPEFLTYFNYEAQPDKSGLPSDRFSAERPEGSISTLTIQRTEQRDSAMYRCASSLEATGVSYNEQFFGPGTRLTVL.